This T cell receptor beta chain stems from a study of a mutant IDH1 vaccine in newly diagnosed glioma. Overall study: The treated population exhibited a male proportion of about 62%, a female proportion of about 38%, and a mean age of roughly 41 years.

Points on this clone: Its antigen is still unknown.

Sample time point: baseline, week 1 (first vaccination visit). Regarding treatment: pre-vaccination baseline after standard-of-care therapy. The donors' diagnosis was new WHO grade 3 or 4 astrocytoma that was IDH1-mutant and ATRX-lost. The CDR3 contains 12 residues. V shed 8 bases and J shed 6 bases, with 13 bases lying between them. The V gene's germline CDR1 is MNHEY and CDR2 SVGAGI. TCRdb keeps only in-frame clones here, not all; method: immunoSEQ multiplex PCR. The sample yields tens of thousands of clones, over 60% seen once. Study-wide results and limits: Apparently, pseudoprogression bore no relation to changes among the top peripheral T cell clonotypes.

The TCR comes from a woman in her 40s with glioma. The sample in question was PBMCs, obtained from a glioma patient treated with radiotherapy, temozolomide or both. This chain connects TRBV6-5 to TRBJ1-2; D remains ambiguous. CDR3 sequence (DNA): TGTGCCAGCTCGTCGGTCTTAGATGGCTACACCTTC. Encoded protein: CASSSVLDGYTF.